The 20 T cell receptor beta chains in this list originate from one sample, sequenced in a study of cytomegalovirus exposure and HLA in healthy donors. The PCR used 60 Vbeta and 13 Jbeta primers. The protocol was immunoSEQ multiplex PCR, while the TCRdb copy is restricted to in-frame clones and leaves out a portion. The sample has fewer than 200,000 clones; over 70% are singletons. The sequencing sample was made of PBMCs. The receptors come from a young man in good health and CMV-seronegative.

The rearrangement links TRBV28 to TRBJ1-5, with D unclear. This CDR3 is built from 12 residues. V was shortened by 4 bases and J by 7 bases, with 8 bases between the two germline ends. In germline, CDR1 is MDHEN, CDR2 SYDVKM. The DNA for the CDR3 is TGTGCCAGCAGTTCAACAGCCCAGCCCCAGCATTTT. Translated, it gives CASSSTAQPQHF.

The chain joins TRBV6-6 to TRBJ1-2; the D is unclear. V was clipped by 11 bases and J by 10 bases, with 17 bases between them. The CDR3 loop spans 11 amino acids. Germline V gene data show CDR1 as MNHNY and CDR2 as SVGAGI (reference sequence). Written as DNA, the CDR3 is TGTGCCGCGGGGAATGTAAGGAACTACACCTTC. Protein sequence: CAAGNVRNYTF.

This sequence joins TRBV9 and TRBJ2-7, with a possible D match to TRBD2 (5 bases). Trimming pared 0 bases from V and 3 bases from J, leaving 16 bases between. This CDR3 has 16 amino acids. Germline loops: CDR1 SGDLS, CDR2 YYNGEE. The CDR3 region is CASSVGYRTLDYEQYF. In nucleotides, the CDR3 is TGTGCCAGCAGCGTAGGATATCGAACACTAGACTACGAGCAGTACTTC.

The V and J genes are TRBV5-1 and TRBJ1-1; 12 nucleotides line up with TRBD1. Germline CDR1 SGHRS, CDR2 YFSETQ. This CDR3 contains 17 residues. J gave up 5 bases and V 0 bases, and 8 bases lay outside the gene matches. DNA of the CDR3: TGCGCCAGCAGCTTGGCGGGACAGGGGGCCCTAGGGACTGAAGCTTTCTTT. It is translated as CASSLAGQGALGTEAFF.

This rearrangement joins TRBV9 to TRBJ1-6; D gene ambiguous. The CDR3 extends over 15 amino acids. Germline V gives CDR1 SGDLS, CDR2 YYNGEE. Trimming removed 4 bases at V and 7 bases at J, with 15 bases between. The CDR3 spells CASSSSGVLNSPLHF. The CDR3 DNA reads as TGTGCCAGCAGCTCGTCCGGGGTCCTCAATTCACCCCTCCACTTT.

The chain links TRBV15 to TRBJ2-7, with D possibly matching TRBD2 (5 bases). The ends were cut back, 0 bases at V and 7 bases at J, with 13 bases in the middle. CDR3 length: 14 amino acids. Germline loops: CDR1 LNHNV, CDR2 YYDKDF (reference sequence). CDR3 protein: CATSRDPRPGEQYF. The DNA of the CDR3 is TGTGCCACCAGCAGAGATCCACGGCCGGGAGAGCAGTACTTC.

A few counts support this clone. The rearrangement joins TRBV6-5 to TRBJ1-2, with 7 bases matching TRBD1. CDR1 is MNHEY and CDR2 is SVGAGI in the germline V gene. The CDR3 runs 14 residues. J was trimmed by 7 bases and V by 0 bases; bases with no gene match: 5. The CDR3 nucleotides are TGTGCCAGCAGTTACTCAGGGGGCAATGGTGGCTACACCTTC. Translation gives CASSYSGGNGGYTF.

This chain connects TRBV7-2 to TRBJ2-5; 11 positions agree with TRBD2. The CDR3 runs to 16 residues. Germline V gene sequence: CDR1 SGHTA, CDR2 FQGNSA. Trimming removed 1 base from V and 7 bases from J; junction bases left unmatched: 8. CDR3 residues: CASSLELAGVRGTQYF. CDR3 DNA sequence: TGTGCCAGCAGCTTAGAACTAGCGGGAGTTCGTGGGACCCAGTACTTC.

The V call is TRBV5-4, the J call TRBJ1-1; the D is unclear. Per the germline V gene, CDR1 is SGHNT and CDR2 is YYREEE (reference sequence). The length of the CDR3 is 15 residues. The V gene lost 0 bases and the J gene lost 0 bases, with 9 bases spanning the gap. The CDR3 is CASSLGRLMNTEAFF. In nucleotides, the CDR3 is TGTGCCAGCAGCTTGGGGCGGCTAATGAACACTGAAGCTTTCTTT.

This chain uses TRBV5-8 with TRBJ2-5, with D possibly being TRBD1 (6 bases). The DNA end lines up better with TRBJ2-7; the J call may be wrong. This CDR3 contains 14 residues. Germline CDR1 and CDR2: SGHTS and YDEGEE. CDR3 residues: CASSFNRVEYEQYF. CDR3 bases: TGTGCCAGCAGCTTCAACAGGGTGGAGTACGAGCAGTACTTC.

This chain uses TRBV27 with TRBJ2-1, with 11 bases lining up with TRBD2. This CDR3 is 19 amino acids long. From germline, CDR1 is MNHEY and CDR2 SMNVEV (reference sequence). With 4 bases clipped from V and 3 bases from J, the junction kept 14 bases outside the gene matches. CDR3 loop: CASSSPPVVAGGFYNEQFF. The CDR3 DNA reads TGTGCCAGCAGTTCCCCACCCGTGGTAGCGGGAGGGTTCTACAATGAGCAGTTCTTC.

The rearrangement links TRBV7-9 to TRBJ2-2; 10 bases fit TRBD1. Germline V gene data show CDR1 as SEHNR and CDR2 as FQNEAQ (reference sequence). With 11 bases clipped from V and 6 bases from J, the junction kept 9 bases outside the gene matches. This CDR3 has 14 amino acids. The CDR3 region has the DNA TGTGCCGGTCACGGGACAGGGGTTCCCGGGGAGCTGTTTTTT. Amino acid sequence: CAGHGTGVPGELFF.

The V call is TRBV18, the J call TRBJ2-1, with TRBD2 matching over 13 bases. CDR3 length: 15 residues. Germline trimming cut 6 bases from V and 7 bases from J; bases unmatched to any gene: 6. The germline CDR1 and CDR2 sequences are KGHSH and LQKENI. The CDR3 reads CASSQTSGGANEQFF. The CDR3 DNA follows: TGTGCCAGCTCGCAAACTAGCGGGGGGGCAAATGAGCAGTTCTTC.

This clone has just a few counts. CDR3 residues: CASSRLGQGTNQPQHF. Written as DNA, the CDR3 is TGTGCCAGCAGTAGGTTAGGACAGGGAACAAATCAGCCCCAGCATTTT. The chain couples TRBV2 to TRBJ1-5; 8 bases align to TRBD1. Germline V gene data show CDR1 as SNHLY and CDR2 as FYNNEI. The V segment lost 5 bases and the J segment 4 bases; nucleotides outside the gene matches: 10. This CDR3 spans 16 amino acids.

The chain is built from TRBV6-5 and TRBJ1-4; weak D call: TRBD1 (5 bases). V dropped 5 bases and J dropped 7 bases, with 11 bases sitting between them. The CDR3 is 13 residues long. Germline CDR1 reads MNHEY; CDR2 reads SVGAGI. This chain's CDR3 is CASSGGGIEKLFF. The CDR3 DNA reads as TGTGCCAGCAGTGGGGGAGGAATTGAAAAACTGTTTTTT.

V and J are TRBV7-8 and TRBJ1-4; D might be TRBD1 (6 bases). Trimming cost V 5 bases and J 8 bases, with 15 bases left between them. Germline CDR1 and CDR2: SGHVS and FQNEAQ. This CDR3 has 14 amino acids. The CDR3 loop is CASSGGGAVEKLFF. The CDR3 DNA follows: TGTGCCAGCAGCGGAGGGGGGGCCGTAGAAAAACTGTTTTTT. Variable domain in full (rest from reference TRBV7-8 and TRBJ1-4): GAGVSQSPRYKVAKRGQDVALRCDPISGHVSLFWYQQALGQGPEFLTYFQNEAQLDKSGLPSDRFFAERPEGSVSTLKIQRTQQEDSAVYLCASSGGGAVEKLFFGSGTQLSVL.

CDR3 region: CASSPWGEGFYGYTF. CDR3 sequence (DNA): TGTGCCAGCAGTCCATGGGGGGAGGGATTCTATGGCTACACCTTC. The chain links TRBV25-1 to TRBJ1-2; D might be TRBD1 (5 bases). This CDR3 has 15 amino acids. V lost 5 bases and J lost 4, with 17 bases in between. The germline V gene encodes CDR1 MGHDK and CDR2 SYGVNS.

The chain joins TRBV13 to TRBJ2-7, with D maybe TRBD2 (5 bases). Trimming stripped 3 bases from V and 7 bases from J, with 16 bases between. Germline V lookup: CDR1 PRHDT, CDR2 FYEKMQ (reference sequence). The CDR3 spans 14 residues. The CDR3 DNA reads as TGTGCCAGCAGCTTGGAGGACCACCAACAGGAGCAGTACTTC. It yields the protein CASSLEDHQQEQYF.

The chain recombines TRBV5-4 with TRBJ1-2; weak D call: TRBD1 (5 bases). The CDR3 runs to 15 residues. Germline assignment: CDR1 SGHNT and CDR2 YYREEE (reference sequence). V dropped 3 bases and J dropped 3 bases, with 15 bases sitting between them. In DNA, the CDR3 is TGTGCCAGCAGCTCCCCCCGGCAGGGTGACTATGGCTACACCTTC. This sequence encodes CASSSPRQGDYGYTF.

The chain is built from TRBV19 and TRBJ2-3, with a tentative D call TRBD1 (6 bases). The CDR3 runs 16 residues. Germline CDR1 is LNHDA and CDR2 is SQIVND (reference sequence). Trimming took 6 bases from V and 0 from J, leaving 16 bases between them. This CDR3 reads CASSALRDTSTDTQYF. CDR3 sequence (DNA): TGTGCCAGTAGCGCCCTCCGGGACACAAGCACAGATACGCAGTATTTT. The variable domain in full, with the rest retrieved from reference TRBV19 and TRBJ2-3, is DGGITQSPKYLFRKEGQNVTLSCEQNLNHDAMYWYRQDPGQGLRLIYYSQIVNDFQKGDIAEGYSVSREKKESFPLTVTSAQKNPTAFYLCASSALRDTSTDTQYFGPGTRLTVL.